These 14 T cell receptor beta chains came from one sample sequenced in a study of beta chain features in type 1 diabetes. The investigators reverse transcribed all of the isolated RNA, so they sequenced expressed TCRB transcripts. Data came from immunoSEQ multiplex PCR; TCRdb stores just in-frame clones and leaves some out. The table includes just over 450,000 clones, over 25% detected once. What was sequenced was naive CD4+ T cells from blood. Source of these receptors: a man between 18 and 29 years old in good health.

The chain employs TRBV19 and TRBJ1-1; D remains unclear. The CDR3 consists of 14 residues. Germline V lookup: CDR1 LNHDA, CDR2 SQIVND (reference sequence). V shed 7 bases and J shed 1 base, with 13 bases lying between them. CDR3 sequence: CASTLTGRNTEAFF. The DNA for the CDR3 is TGTGCCAGTACCCTGACGGGGAGGAACACTGAAGCTTTCTTT.

The chain carries TRBV9 and TRBJ2-1; D is undetermined. The CDR3 consists of 14 residues. Germline V gives CDR1 SGDLS, CDR2 YYNGEE. Trimming took off 4 bases at V and 3 bases at J, with 11 bases between the two ends. CDR3 protein: CASSPRRNYNEQFF. CDR3 DNA sequence: TGTGCCAGCAGCCCGAGAAGGAACTACAATGAGCAGTTCTTC. Full variable domain (outside the CDR3, taken from reference TRBV9 and TRBJ2-1): DSGVTQTPKHLITATGQRVTLRCSPRSGDLSVYWYQQSLDQGLQFLIQYYNGEERAKGNILERFSAQQFPDLHSELNLSSLELGDSALYFCASSPRRNYNEQFFGPGTRLTVL.

The chain couples TRBV30 to TRBJ1-2; D is unresolved. Trimming took off 1 base at V and 4 bases at J, with 16 bases between the two ends. The length of the CDR3 is 15 residues. Looked up from germline, CDR1 is GTSNPN and CDR2 is SVGIG (reference sequence). CDR3 nucleotides: TGTGCCTGGAGTGCCATCTCGGCCACTCGCTATGGCTACACCTTC. Encoded protein: CAWSAISATRYGYTF. Supplemented by reference TRBV30 and TRBJ1-2, the full variable domain reads SQTIHQWPATLVQPVGSPLSLECTVEGTSNPNLYWYRQAAGRGLQLLFYSVGIGQISSEVPQNLSASRPQDRQFILSSKKLLLSDSGFYLCAWSAISATRYGYTFGSGTRLTVV.

The rearrangement uses TRBV13 and TRBJ2-3; 10 bases agree with TRBD2. Germline CDR1 is PRHDT and CDR2 is FYEKMQ (reference sequence). This CDR3 has 14 amino acids. J lost 6 bases, V lost 2 bases, and 2 bases had no gene match. The CDR3 loop reads CASSLLAGVDTQYF. CDR3 coding DNA: TGTGCCAGCAGCTTACTAGCGGGAGTTGATACGCAGTATTTT.

The V and J genes are TRBV5-1 and TRBJ2-1; 8 bases fit TRBD2. V lost 2 bases and J lost 3; bases outside the gene matches: 10. This CDR3 has 17 amino acids. Germline V gene lookup returns CDR1 SGHRS and CDR2 YFSETQ. The chain's CDR3 is CASSLAPSGFFYNEQFF. The DNA for the CDR3 is TGCGCCAGCAGCTTAGCTCCTAGCGGGTTTTTCTACAATGAGCAGTTCTTC.

The chain combines TRBV7-6 with TRBJ2-6; D not certain. Germline CDR1 reads SGHVS; CDR2 reads FNYEAQ. The CDR3 spans 17 residues. V was trimmed by 2 bases and J by 0 bases, leaving 11 bases between them. DNA for the CDR3: TGTGCCAGCAGCTTAAAGAGGCAGATCTCTGGGGCCAACGTCCTGACTTTC. Translated, it gives CASSLKRQISGANVLTF.

The sample holds a few counts of this clone. This chain links TRBV6-6 with TRBJ1-1; D possibly corresponds to TRBD1 (5 bases). Germline V gene sequence: CDR1 MNHNY, CDR2 SVGAGI (reference sequence). CDR3 length equals 12 residues. Trimming left V 7 bases short and J 3 bases short, with 9 bases between. The CDR3 region is CASTRQYTEAFF. CDR3 nucleotide sequence: TGTGCCAGCACTAGACAGTACACTGAAGCTTTCTTT.

The V gene is TRBV6-6, the J gene TRBJ2-3, with a tentative D call TRBD1 (5 bases). The CDR3 runs to 14 residues. V was trimmed by 2 bases and J by 6 bases, leaving 12 bases between them. Germline CDR1 reads MNHNY; CDR2 reads SVGAGI (reference sequence). The CDR3 DNA follows: TGTGCCAGCAGTTACGGCAGGGCCACCGATACGCAGTATTTT. Encoded protein: CASSYGRATDTQYF.

This clone was seen only a few times. The V call is TRBV11-2, the J call TRBJ2-1, with D uncertain. V was clipped by 0 bases and J by 0 bases, with 6 bases between them. CDR3 length equals 15 residues. Germline CDR1 reads SGHAT; CDR2 reads FQNNGV. This CDR3 reads CASSLDPLSYNEQFF. The CDR3 nucleotides read TGTGCCAGCAGCTTAGATCCCCTCTCCTACAATGAGCAGTTCTTC. Filled out from reference TRBV11-2 and TRBJ2-1, the complete variable domain reads EAGVAQSPRYKIIEKRQSVAFWCNPISGHATLYWYQQILGQGPKLLIQFQNNGVVDDSQLPKDRFSAERLKGVDSTLKIQPAKLEDSAVYLCASSLDPLSYNEQFFGPGTRLTVL.

The rearrangement uses TRBV7-2 and TRBJ1-6, with TRBD1 matching 9 bases. The CDR3 totals 15 residues. Germline trimming cut 1 base from V and 8 bases from J; bases unmatched to any gene: 3. Germline loops: CDR1 SGHTA, CDR2 FQGNSA. As DNA, the CDR3 is TGTGCCAGCAGCTTAGAGGGGACAGGGTATTCACCCCTCCACTTT. The encoded protein is CASSLEGTGYSPLHF.

This chain uses TRBV9 with TRBJ2-1; D not resolved. Germline V CDR1 and CDR2: SGDLS, YYNGEE. The CDR3 is 14 amino acids. Trimming cost V 0 bases and J 7 bases, with 11 bases left between them. In DNA, the CDR3 is TGTGCCAGCAGCGTAGCCCCCGGCCGAAATGAGCAGTTCTTC. Residues: CASSVAPGRNEQFF. The full variable domain, completed using reference TRBV9 and TRBJ2-1, is DSGVTQTPKHLITATGQRVTLRCSPRSGDLSVYWYQQSLDQGLQFLIQYYNGEERAKGNILERFSAQQFPDLHSELNLSSLELGDSALYFCASSVAPGRNEQFFGPGTRLTVL.

This clone was seen only a few times. The chain combines TRBV29-1 with TRBJ2-1, with 11 positions matching TRBD2. The CDR3 totals 15 residues. Germline V gene sequence: CDR1 SQVTM, CDR2 ANQGSEA. V was pared by 1 base and J by 4 bases, with 3 bases of the junction left unmatched. DNA of the CDR3: TGCAGCGTTGAAGGGGGGACTAGCGGATACAATGAGCAGTTCTTC. This encodes CSVEGGTSGYNEQFF.

The chain recombines TRBV9 with TRBJ2-1; D uncertain. The V and J ends lost 4 bases and 3 bases respectively, with 20 bases between them. The CDR3 has 17 residues. CDR1 SGDLS and CDR2 YYNGEE come from the germline V gene. In nucleotides, the CDR3 is TGTGCCAGCAGCCCGACCGAACGGATGTTCGACTACAATGAGCAGTTCTTC. Its translation: CASSPTERMFDYNEQFF.

The chain joins TRBV7-8 to TRBJ1-1, with D hard to call. The CDR3 totals 12 residues. Trimming removed 1 base from V and 8 bases from J, with 8 bases in between. Germline CDR1 SGHVS, CDR2 FQNEAQ. This CDR3 is CASSLVSQEAFF. The CDR3 region has the DNA TGTGCCAGCAGCTTAGTGTCTCAGGAAGCTTTCTTT.